This T cell receptor (beta chain) was sequenced during a study of shared clonotypes between healthy human individuals. It was into CD45RA+ naive and CD45RA-negative memory subsets that the CD4+ cells were split. The CDR3 length is 15 residues. Germline-derived CDR1 and CDR2 are SGHTA and FQGNSA. V shed 1 base and J 4 bases; nucleotides not matched to a gene: 7. Replicate PCRs from sorted subsets contained roughly 190 ng DNA, which is 29,000 or so T cell genomes. Sequencing used immunoSEQ multiplex PCR; TCRdb keeps in-frame clones, though not all of them. The repertoire holds roughly 2.6 million clones, with around 94% as singletons.

The chain joins TRBV7-2 to TRBJ2-7; 7 bases are a match to TRBD2. Sequencing was carried out using naive CD4+ T cells sorted from blood. The subset denotes: CD45RA+ positively selected. The sequence was collected from a man aged 18 to 29 in good health. The CDR3 loop reads CASSLGGGSGYEQYF. CDR3 coding DNA: TGTGCCAGCAGCTTAGGGGGAGGGTCGGGGTACGAGCAGTACTTC.